The clone carrying this T cell receptor (beta chain) was detected once. The data were taken from a study of blood T cell repertoires in COVID-19. The data were produced by immunoSEQ multiplex PCR, yet TCRdb's version contains in-frame clones alone and is incomplete. Of approximately 100,000 clones in the sample, about 91% are singletons; the top ten hold approximately 5.6%. From germline, CDR1 is LNHDA and CDR2 SQIVND (reference sequence). This CDR3 spans 17 amino acids. Trimming stripped 1 base from V and 2 bases from J, with 18 bases between. The clonotype was recovered from a human donor in a cohort sampled during active COVID-19. The specimen was peripheral blood. V usage is TRBV19 and J usage is TRBJ2-7, with D unclear. The CDR3 bases are TGTGCCAGTAGTATAGTTAGGTCGACAAGCCTGCCCTACGAGCAGTACTTC. Translating gives CASSIVRSTSLPYEQYF.